This entry concerns a single T cell receptor (beta chain). This sample was taken from a study of blood T cell repertoires in COVID-19. Across the study: The samples span acute and convalescent COVID-19 from the United States, Italy and Spain. The cDNA or gDNA used as material had been derived from T cells, B-cell-depleted T cells, or PBMCs.

Study processing details: Amplification with reference gene primers provided the estimates of nucleated cell counts. The data were produced by immunoSEQ multiplex PCR, yet TCRdb's version contains in-frame clones alone and is incomplete. That table gives V, J and clone size, and the DNA gave D and trimming. The table records fewer than 350,000 clones, 90% of them present only once. Clinical history as reported by participants underpinned cohort assignment. Source material: PBMCs or T cells enriched from blood (not recorded which). The clonotype originates from a woman under 30 with acute COVID-19.

The CDR3, as DNA: TGTGCCAGCAGTGATTGGTTCCCGGGGTCGAGGGAGACCCAGTACTTC. Amino acid sequence: CASSDWFPGSRETQYF. The rearrangement uses TRBV2 and TRBJ2-5; a possible D gene is TRBD2 (5 bases). Trimming removed 3 bases from V and 5 bases from J, with 19 bases in between. This CDR3 spans 16 amino acids. The V gene's germline CDR1 is SNHLY and CDR2 FYNNEI.